Listed here is a single T cell receptor (beta chain). Its specificity is not known. The data belong to a study of T cell repertoires and HLA-DP antigens. Study-wide context: A couple of male donors and one female donor spanned ages 18-to-29 through 60-to-69. Sorted CD137+CD4+ samples averaged roughly 200 ng DNA; pre-culture CD4+ samples, about 1,200 ng.

The primer mix covered 54 TRBV segments and 13 TRBJ segments. Some clones are missing from TCRdb's copy, which holds only in-frame ones; the method was immunoSEQ multiplex PCR. The table lists about 73,000 clones, just under 80% of them singletons. V was pared by 6 bases and J by 1 base, with 12 bases between. In germline, CDR1 is MNHNY, CDR2 SVGAGI (reference sequence). CDR3 length: 15 amino acids. The sequence came from a man aged 55 to 69 in good health and CMV-seronegative. The sequenced sample consisted of CD4+ T cells from PBMCs. J is TRBJ1-4 and V is TRBV6-6; the D gene is possibly TRBD1 (5 bases). CDR3 sequence: CASRSFRETNEKLFF. CDR3 sequence (DNA): TGTGCCAGCAGGTCATTCAGGGAAACTAATGAAAAACTGTTTTTT.